This TCR beta chain was profiled in a study of PD-1 blockade in classical Hodgkin lymphoma. Relapse was seen in all patients after autologous stem cell transplantation, and brentuximab vedotin exposure was variable. Magnetic negative selection of thawed PBMCs was the method by which CD4+ T cells were purified. Method: immunoSEQ multiplex PCR; TCRdb's copy keeps in-frame clones and lacks some. Among tens of thousands of clones listed, roughly 90% were seen once. This specimen consisted of CD4+ T cells from blood, obtained at baseline. The clonotype originates from a human donor with classical Hodgkin lymphoma.

CDR3 DNA sequence: TGTGCCAGCAGCTTGAACGGGTTGGGCCTAGCCCTCAATGAGCAGTTCTTC. Encoded protein: CASSLNGLGLALNEQFF. The V and J genes are TRBV5-5 and TRBJ2-1; D possibly corresponds to TRBD2 (5 bases). Germline values: CDR1 SGHKS, CDR2 YYEKEE (reference sequence). V was cut by 1 base and J by 6 bases, with 20 bases left in between. The CDR3 is made up of 17 amino acids.